The TCR beta chain under discussion was sequenced for a study of T-cell memory formation after mild COVID-19. Notes on the study in general: For contracting clones, CD4+ ones sat mainly in CM and EM, CD8+ in EMRA. The study detected some responding clones in pre-infection memory, suggesting cross-reactive memory joined.

In TCRdb, the 5' RACE reads were re-called with MiXCR into one record per CDR3 protein. The repertoire consists of roughly 130,000 distinct CDR3 sequences, with approximately 15% occurring once and the leading ten covering about 15%. Many counts were recorded for this clonotype. The target antigen is unknown. Input material: PBMCs or a T cell subset sorted from them (not recorded which). This clonotype was sampled from an adult woman who had mild COVID-19 (a few samples of this study predate the infection). Cell type and time point are not known.

CDR3 bases: TGCGCCAGCAGCGAACAGGAGACAGAGACCCAGTACTTC. Its translation is CASSEQETETQYF. The chain combines TRBV5-1 with TRBJ2-5, with D perhaps matching TRBD1 (5 bases). V was shortened by 4 bases and J by 4 bases, with 11 bases between the two germline ends. CDR3 length: 13 residues. The V gene's germline CDR1 is SGHRS and CDR2 YFSETQ.